These T cell receptor beta chains were read from a single sample in a study of blood T cell repertoires in COVID-19. Some clones are missing from TCRdb's copy, which holds only in-frame ones; the method was immunoSEQ multiplex PCR. The table shows about 300,000 clones, with about 87% occurring only once. Material for sequencing was peripheral blood. These receptors all come from a young woman who had recovered from COVID-19. Each CDR3 is given with its conserved first and last residue. The D gene is left open where the match is weak. A clone size is listed for some rows: how often the clone was seen (once, few, many), or a class if it is expanded.

V	D	J	size	DNA	CDR3
TRBV27	TRBD1	TRBJ2-1	once	TGTGCCAGCAGTTTTTCGACAGGGGATGCCTACAATGAGCAGTTCTTC	CASSFSTGDAYNEQFF
TRBV6-5	TRBD2	TRBJ2-5	-	TGTGCCAGCAGCCCGACTAGCGGGGCGGGGGAGACCCAGTACTTC	CASSPTSGAGETQYF
TRBV7-2	TRBD1	TRBJ1-2	-	TGTGCCAGCAGCTTAGGGGACAGGGTGGATGGCTACACCTTC	CASSLGDRVDGYTF
TRBV30	TRBD2	TRBJ2-5	-	TGTGCCTGGAGTAGGGAGCGGGGGGTGGCCCAGTACTTC	CAWSRERGVAQYF
TRBV15	TRBD2	TRBJ2-7	-	TGTGCCACCAGCCCTCCGGGGCGGGGGATAGGGGAGCAGTACTTC	CATSPPGRGIGEQYF
TRBV12-3/TRBV12-4	-	TRBJ2-1	-	TGTGCCAGCAGTTTCCAGGGTTACAATGAGCAGTTCTTC	CASSFQGYNEQFF
TRBV5-4	TRBD1	TRBJ2-2	-	TGTGCCAGCAGCCCGGACAGGGACACCGGGGAGCTGTTTTTT	CASSPDRDTGELFF
TRBV2	-	TRBJ1-2	-	TGTGCCAGCAGTGAAGCGCGAGGGGGAGCTAGGGGCTACACCTTC	CASSEARGGARGYTF
TRBV7-9	-	TRBJ2-5	-	TGTGCCAGCAGCTCTGGTGGCGGGGAGACCCAGTACTTC	CASSSGGGETQYF
TRBV28	TRBD1	TRBJ1-2	-	TGTGCCAGCAGCTCCGGGACAGGGCACTATGGCTACACCTTC	CASSSGTGHYGYTF
TRBV28	-	TRBJ1-2	once	TGTGCCAGCAGTTCCCCGACAGGCTCGTATCCTGGCTACACCTTC	CASSSPTGSYPGYTF
TRBV7-2	-	TRBJ1-2	-	TGTGCCAGCAGCCCACGGAAGGGAGCCTTTTTGGATGGCTACACCTTC	CASSPRKGAFLDGYTF
TRBV6-1	-	TRBJ2-1	-	TGTGCCAGCAGTGAAGCCCTAAAGGGGTTTCGCAATGAGCAGTTCTTC	CASSEALKGFRNEQFF
TRBV28	TRBD1	TRBJ2-7	once	TGTGCCACCCAGGGGGTACTCCCTCAGGACGAGCAGTACTTC	CATQGVLPQDEQYF
TRBV10-3	-	TRBJ2-2	few	TGTGCCATCAGTGACCTCTCAGGGGTTGGCACCGGGGAGCTGTTTTTT	CAISDLSGVGTGELFF
TRBV5-1	-	TRBJ2-2	-	TGCGCCAGCAGCTTCGGGGGAAACACCGGGGAGCTGTTTTTT	CASSFGGNTGELFF
TRBV27	-	TRBJ2-7	-	TGTGCCAGCAGTTTAACTGGTCAGGGGCTGGACGAGCAGTACTTC	CASSLTGQGLDEQYF
TRBV28	TRBD1	TRBJ2-4	-	TGTGCCAGCAGTCCCGTGGGGACAGGAGAGTACATTCAGTACTTC	CASSPVGTGEYIQYF
TRBV19	-	TRBJ2-7	-	TGTGCCTCAGGGTGGTTTTCCTACGAGCAGTACTTC	CASGWFSYEQYF
TRBV28	-	TRBJ2-7	-	TGTGCCAGCAGTTCTCTGGGTGCGGACACCTACGAGCAGTACTTC	CASSSLGADTYEQYF
TRBV9	TRBD2	TRBJ2-3	-	TGTGCCAGCAGCCCGGCTGGACTAGGGGTAGGGTATTTT	CASSPAGLGVGYF
TRBV2	-	TRBJ1-1	-	TGTGCCAGCAGGGGGAGGACGAACACTGAAGCTTTCTTT	CASRGRTNTEAFF
TRBV18	-	TRBJ2-3	-	TGTGCCAGCTCACCTCAGGGTCGTGGGCAGTATTTT	CASSPQGRGQYF
TRBV5-6	-	TRBJ1-2	-	TGTGCCAGCAGCTGGGGGGAGGGGAACTATGGCTACACCTTC	CASSWGEGNYGYTF
TRBV10-3	TRBD1	TRBJ2-7	-	TGTGCCATCAGTGAGTCCTCGGACAGGTACTACGAGCAGTACTTC	CAISESSDRYYEQYF
TRBV7-9	TRBD1	TRBJ2-6	-	TGTGCCAGCAGCTTCCCGCGGACAGGGGGATCTGGGGCCAACGTCCTGACTTTC	CASSFPRTGGSGANVLTF
TRBV16	-	TRBJ1-1	-	TGTGCCAGCAGAAGAGACAGGCTGAACACTGAAGCTTTCTTT	CASRRDRLNTEAFF
TRBV6-1	TRBD2	TRBJ2-1	-	TGTGCCAGCAGTAGAGCTAGCGGGGGGGCGAATGAGCAGTTCTTC	CASSRASGGANEQFF
TRBV5-6	TRBD1	TRBJ2-7	once	TGTGCCAGCAGTCCACAGGGGTACGGGTCCTACGAGCAGTACTTC	CASSPQGYGSYEQYF
TRBV10-3	TRBD1	TRBJ2-1	few	TGTGCCATCAACTCTCGCACAGGGGGAAGCAATGAGCAGTTCTTC	CAINSRTGGSNEQFF
TRBV3-1/TRBV3-2	TRBD2	TRBJ2-3	-	TGTGCCAGCAGCCAAGAATCTAGCGGGGGGGCCGCAGATACGCAGTATTTT	CASSQESSGGAADTQYF
TRBV15	-	TRBJ1-2	-	TGTGCCACCAGCAGAGATCCGGCCGCTGGGCGCGGCTACACCTTC	CATSRDPAAGRGYTF
TRBV4-1	TRBD1	TRBJ1-2	-	TGCGCCAGCAGCCCCGGAGGGACAGGGACAAACTATGGCTACACCTTC	CASSPGGTGTNYGYTF
TRBV6-5	-	TRBJ1-2	-	TGTGCCAGCAGCCGGACACCCTATGGCTACACCTTC	CASSRTPYGYTF
TRBV14	TRBD1	TRBJ1-2	once	TGTGCCAGCAGCGTCGGGACAGGAAGCTATGGCTACACCTTC	CASSVGTGSYGYTF
TRBV3-1/TRBV3-2	-	TRBJ2-5	-	TGTGCCAGCAGCCAGACTAGAGGAGAGACCCAGTACTTC	CASSQTRGETQYF
TRBV24-1	-	TRBJ1-5	-	TGTGCCACCAGTGATACAGACAGTCCCAATCAGCCCCAGCATTTT	CATSDTDSPNQPQHF
TRBV27	TRBD1	TRBJ2-3	-	TGTGTCGCGAGGGACAGGGGAAGTACAGATACGCAGTATTTT	CVARDRGSTDTQYF
TRBV5-4	-	TRBJ1-2	few	TGTGCCAGCAGCACAACTAACTATGGCTACACCTTC	CASSTTNYGYTF
TRBV19	-	TRBJ2-7	-	TGTGCCAGTAGTATCTATTTGTCTCGCTCCTACGAGCAGTACTTC	CASSIYLSRSYEQYF
TRBV21-1	-	TRBJ1-1	-	TGTGCCAGCAGCAATGCGGGACAGGGGGGAGCTGAAGCTTTCTTT	CASSNAGQGGAEAFF
TRBV18	-	TRBJ2-3	-	TGTGCCAGCTCATCTACTAGCACAGATACGCAGTATTTT	CASSSTSTDTQYF
TRBV5-8	-	TRBJ1-5	-	TGTGCCAGCAGCGCGGACAGACCCAATCAGCCCCAGCATTTT	CASSADRPNQPQHF
TRBV19	TRBD1	TRBJ2-5	-	TGTGCCAGTAGTAAGGACAGGGAAGAGACCCAGTACTTC	CASSKDREETQYF
TRBV7-9	TRBD1	TRBJ1-1	-	TGTGCCAGCAGCTTATGGACAGGGAACACTGAAGCTTTCTTT	CASSLWTGNTEAFF
TRBV9	TRBD1	TRBJ1-5	-	TGTGCCAGCAGCGCGGGGACAGGCAATCAGCCCCAGCATTTT	CASSAGTGNQPQHF
TRBV7-8	TRBD2	TRBJ2-5	-	TGTGCCAGCACCGTAGCGGGGCCGCAAGAGACCCAGTACTTC	CASTVAGPQETQYF
TRBV18	-	TRBJ1-2	-	TGTGCCAGCTCACCCAGCGGGCAGGATATGGGCTACACCTTC	CASSPSGQDMGYTF
TRBV7-2	-	TRBJ1-5	-	TGTGCCAGCAGCTTAATGGCGGTTAATCAGCCCCAGCATTTT	CASSLMAVNQPQHF
TRBV7-8	TRBD1	TRBJ2-6	-	TGTGCCAGCGAAATGCAACCGGGACAGCGAGTTTCTGGGGCCAACGTCCTGACTTTC	CASEMQPGQRVSGANVLTF
TRBV27	TRBD1	TRBJ2-1	-	TGTGCCAGCAGTCCCACAGGGGGCTCCTACAATGAGCAATTCTTC	CASSPTGGSYNEQFF
TRBV7-9	TRBD1	TRBJ2-2	few	TGTGCCAGCAGCTTATGGACAGGGGGCACCGGGGAGCTGTTTTTT	CASSLWTGGTGELFF
TRBV3-1/TRBV3-2	-	TRBJ1-1	few	TGTGCCAGCAGCCAAGAGGGGAGGGGCACTGAAGCTTTCTTT	CASSQEGRGTEAFF
TRBV5-6	TRBD1	TRBJ1-2	-	TGTGCCAGCAGCCCCGATGAGTATGGGACAGGGCTTTATAACTATGGCTACACCTTC	CASSPDEYGTGLYNYGYTF
TRBV7-3	TRBD1	TRBJ2-3	-	TGTGCCAGCAGCCTGACAGGGTTCACAGATACGCAGTATTTT	CASSLTGFTDTQYF
TRBV2	-	TRBJ2-5	-	TGTGCCAGCAGTCTCGAGGTGGGAGAGACCCAGTACTTC	CASSLEVGETQYF
TRBV7-2	TRBD1	TRBJ2-1	-	TGTGCCAGCAGCTTAGGGGACAGGGCGGGCAGGGAGCAGTTCTTC	CASSLGDRAGREQFF
TRBV5-1	TRBD1	TRBJ1-1	-	TGCGCCAGCAGCGGACAGGGGGCGAACACTGAAGCTTTCTTT	CASSGQGANTEAFF
TRBV5-1	TRBD1	TRBJ1-4	-	TGCGCCAGCAGCTTGGGGGACAGATCCGAAAAACTGTTTTTT	CASSLGDRSEKLFF